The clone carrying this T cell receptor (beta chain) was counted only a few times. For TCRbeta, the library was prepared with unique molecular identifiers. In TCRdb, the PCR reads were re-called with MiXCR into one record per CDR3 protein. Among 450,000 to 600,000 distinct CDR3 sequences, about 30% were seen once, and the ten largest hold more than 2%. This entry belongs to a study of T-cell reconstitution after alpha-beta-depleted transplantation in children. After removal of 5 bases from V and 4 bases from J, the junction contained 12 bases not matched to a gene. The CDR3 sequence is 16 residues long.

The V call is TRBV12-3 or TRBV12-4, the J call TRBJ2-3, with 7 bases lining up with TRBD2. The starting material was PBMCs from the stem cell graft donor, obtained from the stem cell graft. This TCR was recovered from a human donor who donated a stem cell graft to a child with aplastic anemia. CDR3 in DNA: TGTGCCAGCAGTCTTCGGGGCGGGAGTACAGCAGATACGCAGTATTTT. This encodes CASSLRGGSTADTQYF.